A single sample gave rise to the 29 T cell receptor beta chains below, sequenced in a study of blood T cell repertoires in COVID-19. This table comes from immunoSEQ multiplex PCR, and its TCRdb copy is limited to in-frame clones, with some not included. The sample comprises fewer than 65,000 clones, more than 90% of which are singletons, and around 3.9% rests with the top ten. What was sequenced was peripheral blood. Source of these receptors: a man between 45 and 60 years old with acute or convalescent COVID-19.

The V and J genes are TRBV11-3 and TRBJ2-3; 8 positions agree with TRBD2. V dropped 1 base and J dropped 6; count of bases not matched to a gene: 12. CDR1 is SGHNT, CDR2 YENEEA, per germline. CDR3 length equals 17 residues. This CDR3 reads CASSLGVSGTKEDTQYF. The CDR3 region has the DNA TGTGCCAGCAGCTTAGGGGTTAGCGGGACCAAGGAGGATACGCAGTATTTT.

The sample holds one count of this clone. This sequence joins TRBV19 and TRBJ2-5, with 9 nucleotides matching TRBD2. This CDR3 region has 16 residues. Germline-derived CDR1 and CDR2 are LNHDA and SQIVND (reference sequence). V dropped 4 bases and J dropped 2; count of bases not matched to a gene: 8. This CDR3 reads CASSTVAGATQETQYF. Here the CDR3 DNA reads TGTGCCAGTAGTACCGTAGCGGGAGCGACACAAGAGACCCAGTACTTC.

The rearrangement joins TRBV12-3 or TRBV12-4 to TRBJ2-1; the match to TRBD2 covers 8 bases. CDR3 length: 12 residues. Trimming took 6 bases from V and 10 from J; bases not matched to a gene: 5. This CDR3 reads CASSLAGLEQFF. The DNA for the CDR3 is TGTGCCAGCAGCCTAGCGGGTTTGGAGCAGTTCTTC.

This chain links TRBV9 with TRBJ2-1; 7 nucleotides line up with TRBD2. J was trimmed by 15 bases and V by 6 bases; bases with no gene match: 12. The CDR3 contains 12 residues. The germline gives CDR1 SGDLS, CDR2 YYNGEE. CDR3 DNA: TGTGCCAGCAACGAAGGGCGCGGGAGTCCGTTCTTC. It codes for CASNEGRGSPFF.

The chain uses TRBV27 and TRBJ1-2, with 8 bases matching TRBD1. The CDR3 loop spans 15 amino acids. The germline gives CDR1 MNHEY, CDR2 SMNVEV (reference sequence). The V and J ends lost 5 bases and 4 bases, in that order; junction bases with no gene match: 9. As DNA, the CDR3 is TGTGCCAGCAGTCTCAGACAGGGGAGTCCCTATGGCTACACCTTC. Its protein product is CASSLRQGSPYGYTF.

CDR3 bases: TGTGCCAGCCTTCGGGGGGGGTCGAACACTGAAGCTTTCTTT. This gives the protein CASLRGGSNTEAFF. V is TRBV6-5 and J is TRBJ1-1; the D gene is possibly TRBD1 (5 bases). From germline, CDR1 is MNHEY and CDR2 SVGAGI. The V end was cut by 8 bases, the J end by 1 base, with 14 bases between. The CDR3 spans 14 residues.

The CDR3 loop reads CASSNYRGSSRLNTEAFF. The CDR3 nucleotides are TGTGCCAGCAGCAATTATAGAGGATCCTCTCGGTTGAACACTGAAGCTTTCTTT. J is TRBJ1-1 and V is TRBV28, with no clear D. Germline CDR1 and CDR2: MDHEN and SYDVKM. With 6 bases removed from V and 0 bases from J, the gap between germline ends came to 23 bases. The CDR3 is 18 amino acids.

This chain connects TRBV27 to TRBJ1-2; 10 bases line up with TRBD1. Per germline, CDR1 MNHEY and CDR2 SMNVEV (reference sequence). The V and J ends lost 5 bases and 6 bases, in that order; junction bases with no gene match: 12. CDR3 size: 16 residues. The CDR3 is CASSRYNPGQGNGYTF. DNA for the CDR3: TGTGCCAGCAGTCGTTATAACCCGGGACAGGGGAATGGCTACACCTTC.

In DNA form, the CDR3 reads TGTGCCAGCAGCTCAACAGCCTTAACCCCGAACACCGGGGAGCTGTTTTTT. The encoded protein is CASSSTALTPNTGELFF. V usage is TRBV6-2 or TRBV6-3 and J usage is TRBJ2-2; D gene unclear. Germline CDR1 MNHEY, CDR2 SVGEGT. The CDR3 spans 17 residues. V lost 6 bases, J lost 0 bases, and 17 bases lay in between.

Notes on this clone: The sample carries other DNA sequences with the same CDR3. The CDR3 loop is CASSPGQGAGEQYF. The CDR3 nucleotides are TGCGCCAGCAGCCCAGGACAGGGGGCTGGCGAGCAGTACTTC. V usage is TRBV5-1 and J usage is TRBJ2-7; 11 bases are a match to TRBD1. CDR1 and CDR2 from the germline V gene are SGHRS and YFSETQ. There are 14 residues in the CDR3. V gave up 4 bases and J gave up 6 bases; unmatched junction bases: 6.

The chain joins TRBV18 to TRBJ2-5; TRBD2 is a possible D gene (6 bases). V lost 3 bases to trimming and J lost 5 bases, with 10 bases between them. Germline V CDR1 and CDR2: KGHSH, LQKENI. The CDR3 covers 13 residues. CDR3 DNA sequence: TGTGCCAGCTCACCCGGGGGTCCGGAGACCCAGTACTTC. It codes for CASSPGGPETQYF.

The rearrangement links TRBV27 to TRBJ1-1; weak D call: TRBD1 (6 bases). V lost 2 bases to trimming and J lost 5 bases, with 12 bases between them. The CDR3 contains 14 residues. Germline CDR1 MNHEY, CDR2 SMNVEV (reference sequence). Written as DNA, the CDR3 is TGTGCCAGCAGTTTACACAGGGTAGGTACTGAAGCTTTCTTT. This gives the protein CASSLHRVGTEAFF.

This clone has only a few counts. The chain combines TRBV6-2 or TRBV6-3 with TRBJ1-6; D remains ambiguous. This CDR3 is 15 amino acids long. The germline gives CDR1 MNHEY, CDR2 SVGEGT. Deletions cut 5 bases from V and 5 bases from J, with 13 bases between. CDR3: CASSPLLADNSPLHF. Here the CDR3 DNA reads TGTGCCAGCAGTCCGCTCCTAGCCGATAATTCACCCCTCCACTTT.

This chain joins TRBV6-1 and TRBJ2-7, with 11 bases aligning to TRBD2. Trimming took 6 bases from V and 4 from J; bases not matched to a gene: 11. In germline, CDR1 is MNHNS, CDR2 SASEGT. The CDR3 contains 16 residues. The CDR3 is CASRETDGTSGYEQYF. In DNA, the CDR3 is TGTGCCAGCAGAGAAACAGACGGGACTAGCGGTTACGAGCAGTACTTC.

The chain uses TRBV9 and TRBJ1-1; 11 bases are a match to TRBD1. The CDR3 runs to 15 residues. V shed 4 bases and J 4 bases; nucleotides not matched to a gene: 6. CDR1 and CDR2 (germline): SGDLS, YYNGEE. The CDR3 reads CASSITGTGGTEAFF. CDR3 DNA sequence: TGTGCCAGCAGCATTACCGGGACAGGGGGCACTGAAGCTTTCTTT.

V usage is TRBV19 and J usage is TRBJ2-1; 13 nucleotides match TRBD2. V trimming: 3 bases; J trimming: 3 bases; junction bases outside the gene matches: 11. Germline V gene sequence: CDR1 LNHDA, CDR2 SQIVND (reference sequence). There are 19 residues in the CDR3. For the CDR3, the DNA is TGTGCCAGTAGTATTTCTAACCAGGGACTAGCGGGACTCTACAATGAGCAGTTCTTC. This codes for CASSISNQGLAGLYNEQFF.

The rearrangement joins TRBV19 to TRBJ1-3, with 10 nucleotides matching TRBD1. After removal of 4 bases from V and 8 bases from J, the junction contained 8 bases not matched to a gene. Germline V gene lookup returns CDR1 LNHDA and CDR2 SQIVND (reference sequence). The CDR3 is 15 amino acids. Here the CDR3 DNA reads TGTGCCAGTAGTACTACGGGACAGGGGAGATACACCATATATTTT. Translating gives CASSTTGQGRYTIYF. Combining the CDR3 with reference TRBV19 and TRBJ1-3 gives the whole variable domain DGGITQSPKYLFRKEGQNVTLSCEQNLNHDAMYWYRQDPGQGLRLIYYSQIVNDFQKGDIAEGYSVSREKKESFPLTVTSAQKNPTAFYLCASSTTGQGRYTIYFGEGSWLTVV.

V and J are TRBV27 and TRBJ1-6; 9 bases match TRBD1. The germline gives CDR1 MNHEY, CDR2 SMNVEV (reference sequence). The CDR3 extends over 19 amino acids. V lost 2 bases, J lost 8 bases, and 16 bases stayed unmatched. The CDR3 loop is CASSLVVPGQGSRDSPLHF. The CDR3, as DNA: TGTGCCAGCAGTTTAGTCGTTCCGGGACAGGGTAGCAGGGATTCACCCCTCCACTTT.

This clone has a handful of counts. The chain is built from TRBV10-3 and TRBJ2-7; 8 positions match TRBD1. V lost 11 bases to trimming and J lost 1 base; unmatched junction nucleotides: 10. Germline assignment: CDR1 ENHRY and CDR2 SYGVKD. The CDR3 covers 14 residues. This chain's CDR3 is CAAGTGGRSYEQYF. The CDR3 DNA follows: TGTGCCGCCGGAACAGGGGGGAGGTCCTACGAGCAGTACTTC.

The rearrangement links TRBV7-8 to TRBJ2-7, with 13 bases that match TRBD2. The CDR3 is made up of 16 amino acids. Germline V CDR1 and CDR2: SGHVS, FQNEAQ. With 5 bases clipped from V and 1 base from J, the junction kept 5 bases outside the gene matches. The CDR3 sequence is CASSARLAGGSYEQYF. The CDR3 region has the DNA TGTGCCAGCAGCGCCCGACTAGCGGGAGGTTCCTACGAGCAGTACTTC.

The CDR3: CAWSVASGRALDTQYF. CDR3 nucleotides: TGTGCCTGGAGTGTGGCTAGCGGGAGGGCCTTAGATACGCAGTATTTT. This chain uses TRBV30 with TRBJ2-3; 12 nucleotides align to TRBD2. The CDR3 length is 16 residues. V lost 0 bases, J lost 5 bases, and 6 bases stayed unmatched. The germline V gene encodes CDR1 GTSNPN and CDR2 SVGIG (reference sequence).

The J gene is TRBJ2-1, the V gene TRBV12-3 or TRBV12-4; D gene ambiguous. This CDR3 spans 13 amino acids. Trimming shortened V by 8 bases and J by 0 bases, and 8 bases separated the two germline ends. CDR3 protein: CASFLSSYNEQFF. DNA of the CDR3: TGTGCCAGCTTTCTGAGCTCCTACAATGAGCAGTTCTTC.

This clone occurred a few times. The chain is built from TRBV12-3 or TRBV12-4 and TRBJ2-7, with TRBD2 matching 8 bases. The CDR3 has 13 amino acids. V was pared by 4 bases and J by 9 bases, with 8 bases of the junction left unmatched. The DNA of the CDR3 is TGTGCCAGCAGTTCGGGACTAGTAATCCGGCAGTACTTC. Translating it yields CASSSGLVIRQYF.

CDR3 sequence (DNA): TGTGCCAGCAGCCAAAACAGAAATCCACGTGAAAAACTGTTTTTT. Translation gives CASSQNRNPREKLFF. The rearrangement joins TRBV7-8 to TRBJ1-4; D remains ambiguous. Germline CDR1 SGHVS, CDR2 FQNEAQ. This CDR3 contains 15 residues. V was trimmed by 5 bases and J by 7 bases, leaving 17 bases between them.

The rearrangement links TRBV19 to TRBJ1-6, with D perhaps TRBD1 (6 bases). The length of the CDR3 is 14 residues. The ends were cut back, 2 bases at V and 7 bases at J, with 9 bases in the middle. Germline V lookup: CDR1 LNHDA, CDR2 SQIVND (reference sequence). CDR3 DNA sequence: TGTGCCAGTAGTATAACAGGGATGAATTCACCCCTCCACTTT. Its translation is CASSITGMNSPLHF.

This chain joins TRBV18 and TRBJ2-7, with 7 bases that match TRBD1. The germline V gene has CDR1 KGHSH and CDR2 LQKENI. The CDR3 loop spans 16 amino acids. V dropped 6 bases and J dropped 1; count of bases not matched to a gene: 12. CDR3 residues: CASSPITGAGSYEQYF. In DNA form, the CDR3 reads TGTGCCAGCTCGCCAATTACAGGGGCCGGTTCCTACGAGCAGTACTTC.

The DNA for the CDR3 is TGTGCCAGCAGTTGGCGGGGGGGGACAGATACGCAGTATTTT. The encoded protein is CASSWRGGTDTQYF. The chain is built from TRBV6-5 and TRBJ2-3, with 9 bases matching TRBD2. Germline V gene data show CDR1 as MNHEY and CDR2 as SVGAGI. With V trimmed by 4 bases and J by 3 bases, 2 bases remained unmatched. The CDR3 runs to 14 residues.

The CDR3 DNA follows: TGTGCCAGCAGGGGGGCGTCCTACGAGCAGTACTTC. Translation gives CASRGASYEQYF. This sequence joins TRBV11-3 and TRBJ2-7, with a possible D match to TRBD1 (6 bases). The V gene lost 6 bases and the J gene lost 1 base, with 7 bases spanning the gap. Germline CDR1 SGHNT, CDR2 YENEEA. This CDR3 is built from 12 residues. Filled out from reference TRBV11-3 and TRBJ2-7, the complete variable domain reads EAGVVQSPRYKIIEKKQPVAFWCNPISGHNTLYWYLQNLGQGPELLIRYENEEAVDDSQLPKDRFSAERLKGVDSTLKIQPAELGDSAVYLCASRGASYEQYFGPGTRLTVT.

The chain combines TRBV11-3 with TRBJ1-3, with TRBD1 matching over 8 bases. Germline trimming cut 3 bases from V and 8 bases from J; bases unmatched to any gene: 9. The CDR3 is 15 amino acids. CDR1 and CDR2 (germline): SGHNT, YENEEA. CDR3 coding DNA: TGTGCCAGCAGCTTCACCCTTGGGACAGGCGACACCATATATTTT. It yields the protein CASSFTLGTGDTIYF.